This T cell receptor (beta chain) was recovered during a study of memory CD4+ T cells and cytomegalovirus serostatus (dated by TCRdb to between 2018 and 2021). For the wider study: The cohort included approximately 35 healthy adults from Belgium, of whom 9 were CMV seropositive and roughly 25 were CMV seronegative. To replicate a published TCR-based CMV serostatus classifier, the study sequenced CD4+ memory TCRbeta repertoires from a Belgian cohort whose cytomegalovirus serostatus was known.

From the cysteine through the phenylalanine, the CDR3 covers 12 amino acids. Only the CDR3 part of the read is kept: 36 bases, read in frame from the first base. The V end loses 6 bases and the J end loses 11 bases, and a stretch of 14 bases separates them. In the germline V gene, CDR1 corresponds to SNHLY and CDR2 to FYNNEI. Paper-wide results and their limitations: CMV serostatus prediction reached a median bootstrapped AUC of approximately 0.95 with the original framework and 0.9 to 0.93 with a US-trained random forest. The results were read as suggesting that the CMV-associated TCR signature is, for the most part, present in the CD4+ memory repertoire. Among the 150 to 200 previously reported CMV-associated TCRbeta sequences, roughly 68 showed up in the CD4+ memory repertoires, with each one found in between one and five individuals. Only CD4+CD45RO+ memory cells were sequenced, unlike the original study, which covered naive and memory CD4+ and CD8+ populations. A median bootstrapped AUC of roughly 0.94 with a 95% CI of 0.76-1.00 was achieved on the Belgian cohort by the original-framework classifier.

Single viable CD3+CD4+CD8-CD45RO+ cells were sorted as memory CD4+ T cells on a FACSAria II. CMV serostatus was determined with a Roche Elecsys assay detecting serum IgG against CMV pp150, pp28, p38 and p52. After thawing, total CD4+ T cells were enriched by positive selection with CD4 magnetic microbeads. Samples originated from another study that specifically interrogated the CD4+ T cell memory repertoire. Peripheral blood mononuclear cells were isolated and cryopreserved according to standard operating procedures, and serum was stored at -80 degrees C. The staining relied on CD3-PerCP (BW264/56), CD4-APC (RPA-T4), CD45RO-PE (UCHT1) and CD8-Pacific Orange (3B5) antibodies, and Sytox blue was used to exclude non-viable cells. The Quick-DNA Microprep Kit was used to extract genomic DNA from the sorted cells. TCRbeta DNA was amplified with the immunoSEQ hsTCRbeta kit following the manufacturer's protocol. TCRbeta libraries were sequenced on an Illumina MiSeq instrument. Concerning the study's data processing: Removing out-of-frame sequences left some 2.4 million distinct TCRbeta sequences, an average of roughly 68,000 per individual. Each individual was scored by the count of over 150 previously reported CMV-associated TCRbeta sequences and the total productive distinct TCRbeta count. A beta-binomial model was reimplemented in Python, and scikit-learn random forests with default parameters were trained on US cohort data. Classifier performance on the Belgian cohort was reported as the median AUC with percentile confidence intervals calculated over 10,000 bootstrap iterations. TCRdb limited this immuneACCESS table to in-frame rearrangements with V and J called. A share of clones is missing; checked studies link under half to unresolved V genes, and the rest is unexplained. V, J and clone size were drawn from that table, and D and trimming were deduced from the DNA. Present in this sample are around 57,000 clones, over 70% of which were seen just once. The ten largest account for around 0.58% of the sample.

This clone has just a few counts. Its specific antigen is unknown. No clone much larger than this one lies a single base away; base qualities are absent. The sequence derives from an adult in good health and CMV-seronegative. Some clones in this sample may be carry-over from other donors' samples. The chain uses TRBV2 and TRBJ1-5; TRBD1 is a possible D gene, resting on 5 matching bases. Sequenced: memory CD4+ T cells from blood. The nucleotide sequence reads as follows: TGTGCCAGCAGACGGGTGGTGGGGGCCCAGCATTTT. Translated, it gives CASRRVVGAQHF. The variable domain in full, with residues beyond the CDR3 obtained from the reference TRBV2 and TRBJ1-5 genes, is EPEVTQTPSHQVTQMGQEVILRCVPISNHLYFYWYRQILGQKVEFLVSFYNNEISEKSEIFDDQFSVERPDGSNFTLKIRSTKLEDSAMYFCASRRVVGAQHFGDGTRLSIL.